This T cell receptor beta chain was recovered during a study of shared clonotypes between healthy human individuals (TCRdb year 2020). Looking at the study overall: A couple of women and a few men aged 18 to 49 years were included in the cohort. For each donor, CD4 naive and CD4 memory were each given three plates, CD8 naive was given two plates, and CD8 memory was given one plate. To estimate repertoire size and how much clonotype sharing occurs between individuals, the study deeply sequenced the blood TCR repertoires of about 5 healthy adults. Libraries were prepared and TCR repertoires were sequenced by different laboratories using diverse techniques, in order to increase sequencing depth and limit assay-specific biases. Between about 0.94 and 8.9 billion PBMCs per donor were obtained by leukapheresis.

V and J lose 3 bases and 4 bases, and a span of 15 bases separates them. Taken from the germline V gene, the CDR1 and CDR2 loops are MGHRA and YSYEKL. The CDR3 runs 16 residues from the cysteine to the phenylalanine. Solely the CDR3 DNA is kept, with 48 bases framed from the first base. The donors were healthy, HIV-negative adults with no recently reported acute infections or vaccinations. All donors were Caucasian adults living in Nashville, Tennessee, USA. Magnetic negative selection was used to enrich CD4+ T cells, after which naive cells were positively selected on CD45RA and the negative fraction became the memory subset. Blood was collected by leukapheresis, and PBMCs were isolated by Ficoll-Histopaque density gradient centrifugation and then cryopreserved in liquid nitrogen vapor phase. Purity and quantity of every magnetically sorted T cell population were checked by analytical flow cytometry. Genomic DNA was isolated from every sorted fraction and measured by UV absorbance on a Nanodrop 2000c.

This clone was counted at least ten times. Its antigen has not been determined. No base quality values were provided; no much bigger clone lies one nucleotide off. What the work shows at the level of the full study, not this receptor alone: Only blood was sampled, and tissue TCR repertoires likely differ from those in blood. Incomplete sequencing was indicated by rarefaction of sorted-subset datasets, despite the large sequencing depth. Across a handful of donors, 5% to 6% of naive CD4, around 3.5% of naive CD8, 2.3% of memory CD4, and 0.4% to 0.45% of memory CD8 clonotypes were shared. The genetic and exposure-history diversity represented was limited by the small number of donors. Compared with non-shared clonotypes, clonotypes shared by all four sorted-subset donors had higher generation probabilities. Pairwise subsampling led to the expectation that sequencing depth would affect the degree of clonotype sharing among donors. Larger estimated clonotype richness was generally found for naive subsets than for memory subsets.

TCR CDR3 regions were amplified from genomic DNA by multiplex PCR using the deep immunoSEQ assay. For each cell subset, the extracted genomic DNA was distributed evenly across all wells of several immunoSEQ 96-well plates, and each plate served as one replicate. For sorted subsets, each replicate PCR was loaded with about 0.2 ug genomic DNA, equivalent to 25,000 to 35,000 T cell genomes. The purified libraries were quantified using a Qubit 3.0 fluorometer, sized with a Bioanalyzer 2100, and then quantified again using the KAPA Library Quantification kit. Every immunoSEQ 96-well plate was sequenced on a dedicated single-read 150-cycle Illumina NextSeq 550 flow cell. The paper's processing steps were these. Because the immunoSEQ output held only junctional sequences and lacked quality scores, the filtering could not match the filtering applied to full-length reads. Sequences were annotated with PyIR, a Python wrapper for IgBLAST v1.9, using IMGT germline references to assign V/J genes and CDR3. Any read was removed if the V/J assignment was weak (E-value above 1e-6), the CDR3 was missing, or the read contained stop codons, out-of-frame junctions, or ambiguous translated residues. V3J clonotypes were defined by identical inferred V gene, J gene, and CDR3 amino acid sequence. To compute the percentage overlap between repertoires, the number of shared unique clonotypes was divided by the size of the smaller repertoire. Three approaches were used to assess repertoire richness: RTK rarefaction, the Chao1 estimator, and Recon v2.1 estimates of unobserved clonotypes. Generation probabilities for all TCRbeta clonotypes obtained by the gDNA method from four donors were computed using OLGA. TCRdb re-hosts the immuneACCESS table, in-frame sequences only. Its copies lack some clones; in the studies checked, an unresolved V gene accounts for under half of them, and the cause for the rest is not known. Clone size and the V and J calls come from that table; the DNA yielded D and trimming. The sample table shows 700,000 or so clones, and more than 70% are seen once. The top ten clones comprise less than 2% of the sample.

The source of this sequence is a woman younger than 45 in good health. In this chain, TRBV4-1 is recombined with TRBJ1-4, with the D gene call left open. The sequenced sample consisted of memory CD4+ T cells sorted from blood. The cell subset or site label, as the study defines it: CD45RA-negative fraction. The CDR3 amino acid sequence is: CASSQPARRNNEKLFF. The nucleotide sequence is TGCGCCAGCAGCCAGCCCGCCAGGCGTAATAATGAAAAACTGTTTTTT.